The entry below gives a single T cell receptor (beta chain) sequence along with its context. The antigen remains undetermined. These data come from a study of T-cell memory formation after mild COVID-19. Whole-study context: TCR clusters were mostly confined to one donor each. Broader study findings: Mostly located in CM and EM were contracting CD4+ clones, with contracting CD8+ clones located in EMRA.

The V and J ends lost 0 bases and 4 bases respectively, with 8 bases between them. This CDR3 spans 14 amino acids. Germline V lookup: CDR1 SGDLS, CDR2 YYNGEE. Using its own MiXCR run on the 5' RACE reads, TCRdb lists one record per CDR3 protein. The data show approximately 340,000 distinct CDR3 sequences, over 10% seen once. The gene calls are TRBV9 and TRBJ1-5; tentative D call: TRBD1 (5 bases). The sequencing input was PBMCs or a T cell subset sorted from them (not recorded which). This TCR was recovered from a man younger than 35 who had mild COVID-19 (a few samples of this study predate the infection). Cell type and time point are not known. In nucleotides, the CDR3 is TGTGCCAGCAGCGTAGGGCAGGGTAATCAGCCCCAGCATTTT. Its translation is CASSVGQGNQPQHF.